The present T cell receptor beta chain was sequenced within a study of shared clonotypes between healthy human individuals. Study-wide points: In this cohort, only blood was sampled, and tissue repertoires likely differ.

Clones were read by immunoSEQ multiplex PCR, and TCRdb kept only the in-frame ones, dropping some. In the table there are 2,500,000 or so clones, 90% to 95% of which are singletons. This clone was counted once. Antigen specificity is unknown. The germline V gene encodes CDR1 SGHNT and CDR2 YYREEE (reference sequence). The CDR3 has 13 amino acids. V lost 3 bases to trimming and J lost 2 bases, with 9 bases between them. Source material: naive CD4+ T cells from PBMCs. Indicated subset: CD45RA+ positively selected. The V and J genes are TRBV5-4 and TRBJ2-7, with D unclear. The sequence came from a man younger than 30 in good health. Some clones in this sample may be carry-over from other donors' samples. CDR3 sequence (DNA): TGTGCCAGCAGCTCGGGCAACGCCTACGAGCAGTACTTC. Amino acids: CASSSGNAYEQYF. The variable domain in full, completed from reference TRBV5-4 and TRBJ2-7, reads ETGVTQSPTHLIKTRGQQVTLRCSSQSGHNTVSWYQQALGQGPQFIFQYYREEENGRGNFPPRFSGLQFPNYSSELNVNALELDDSALYLCASSSGNAYEQYFGPGTRLTVT.